The 9 T cell receptor beta chains reported below all come from one sample, sequenced in a study of blood T cells in healthy people across ages (dated by TCRdb to about 2015). The method behind the library was 5' RACE. Data came from an Illumina HiSeq 2500. A second PCR of roughly 6 to 11 cycles was run with a J-beta primer mix and a sample-barcoded 5' primer. Using fastp trimming at Q25 and MiXCR clonotype assembly, TCRdb reanalyzed the public sequencing data and kept in-frame beta chains. CDR3 protein sequences are deduplicated, and each keeps its most common genes and DNA. This sample gives some 1.5 million distinct CDR3 sequences in total; over 25% of them show up just once. Around 7.7% of the sample comes from the top ten. The sequencing input was blood. Source of these receptors: a woman in her twenties or thirties in good health.

The rearrangement links TRBV10-3 to TRBJ2-7; D is unclear. Germline CDR1 ENHRY, CDR2 SYGVKD. V lost 10 bases to trimming and J lost 1 base, with 17 bases between them. The length of the CDR3 is 14 residues. CDR3 DNA sequence: TGTGCCACCGCCCCCAGCGACAAGTCCTACGAGCAGTACTTC. Translation: CATAPSDKSYEQYF.

This chain connects TRBV27 to TRBJ2-3, with TRBD2 as a possible D gene (5 bases). The germline gives CDR1 MNHEY, CDR2 SMNVEV (reference sequence). CDR3 length: 16 residues. The V end lost 2 bases, the J end lost 3 bases, and 15 bases lay between the germline ends. For the CDR3, the DNA is TGTGCCAGCAGTTTACAGGCTAGCAATCCGACAGATACGCAGTATTTT. Amino acids: CASSLQASNPTDTQYF.

The rearrangement links TRBV7-9 to TRBJ2-3, with unresolved D. Germline V gives CDR1 SEHNR, CDR2 FQNEAQ (reference sequence). This CDR3 region has 14 residues. Trimming shortened V by 6 bases and J by 4 bases, and 14 bases separated the two germline ends. DNA for the CDR3: TGTGCCAGCAGGGAAAGGGCTGGGGCAGATACGCAGTATTTT. As protein: CASRERAGADTQYF. The whole variable domain, filled in from reference TRBV7-9 and TRBJ2-3, reads DTGVSQNPRHKITKRGQNVTFRCDPISEHNRLYWYRQTLGQGPEFLTYFQNEAQLEKSRLLSDRFSAERPKGSFSTLEIQRTEQGDSAMYLCASRERAGADTQYFGPGTRLTVL.

This clonotype was detected once. One junction end disagrees with the germline gene, perhaps due to a read error. This chain joins TRBV7-9 and TRBJ2-2; 12 bases line up with TRBD2. Per the germline V gene, CDR1 is SEHNR and CDR2 is FQNEAQ (reference sequence). This CDR3 is built from 18 residues. The CDR3 DNA reads TGCGCCAGCAGCTTAGTGAAGGGACTAGCGGGCAACACCGGGGAGCTGTTTTTT. Translating gives CASSLVKGLAGNTGELFF.

This clonotype has ten or more counts. The V gene is TRBV6-5, the J gene TRBJ1-1; the D gene is possibly TRBD1 (5 bases). Germline loops: CDR1 MNHEY, CDR2 SVGAGI. The CDR3 has 15 amino acids. V was pared by 1 base and J by 3 bases, with 12 bases between. CDR3 protein: CASSYWQAGDTEAFF. For the CDR3, the DNA is TGTGCCAGCAGTTACTGGCAGGCGGGGGACACTGAAGCTTTCTTT.

Regarding this clonotype: A read error is possible here, since a much larger clone lies one base away. The chain is built from TRBV6-1 and TRBJ1-6, with 11 positions matching TRBD1. Losses at the gene ends were 11 bases for V and 7 bases for J; bases not matched to a gene: 7. The CDR3 loop spans 14 amino acids. Germline CDR1 and CDR2: MNHNS and SASEGT. CDR3 bases: TGTGCCGGCCTTAGGGACAGGGGGAATTCACCCCTCCACTTT. Translation gives CAGLRDRGNSPLHF.

This clonotype turned up a few times. The genes are TRBV20-1 and TRBJ2-5; D is possibly TRBD1 (6 bases). The CDR3 is 13 amino acids. Per the germline V gene, CDR1 is DFQATT and CDR2 is SNEGSKA (reference sequence). V dropped 6 bases and J dropped 1 base, with 12 bases sitting between them. The CDR3 loop reads CSATQGVQETQYF. Here the CDR3 DNA reads TGCAGTGCCACACAGGGAGTCCAAGAGACCCAGTACTTC.

The genes are TRBV6-5 and TRBJ2-2; D ambiguous. Deletions cut 6 bases from V and 5 bases from J, with 7 bases between. CDR1 is MNHEY, CDR2 SVGAGI, per germline. The CDR3 is 12 residues long. In nucleotides, the CDR3 is TGTGCCAGCAGAGAACGGACCGGGGAGCTGTTTTTT. This encodes CASRERTGELFF.

This clonotype appeared once. One junction end disagrees with the germline gene, perhaps due to a read error. This sequence joins TRBV10-3 and TRBJ1-2; no firm D call. The CDR3 has 14 amino acids. The germline CDR1 and CDR2 sequences are ENHRY and SYGVKD. In DNA form, the CDR3 reads TGTGCCATCAGTGCCGGGAACAGAATCCATGGCCACACCTTC. It specifies CAISAGNRIHGHTF.